These T cell receptor beta chains were read from a single sample in a study of blood T cell repertoires in COVID-19. The table came from immunoSEQ multiplex PCR; TCRdb's copy has only in-frame clones and leaves some out. The repertoire holds under 350,000 clones, with about nine tenths as singletons. Sequenced sample: PBMCs or T cells enriched from blood (not recorded which). The source of these receptors is a woman in her fifties or sixties who had recovered from COVID-19. Each CDR3 is given with its conserved first and last residue. D genes are given only for firm matches. Clone size, where shown, is once, few, many, or a class for clones that have expanded.

d_call: TRBD1; j_call: TRBJ1-2; v_call: TRBV29-1; clone_size: once; cdr3_nt: TGCAGCGGTAAGGACAGGGGATATGGCTACACCTTC; cdr3_aa: CSGKDRGYGYTF
d_call: .; j_call: TRBJ1-6; v_call: TRBV5-1; clone_size: .; cdr3_nt: TGCGCCAGCAGCGCCCGTAGGGGTGCCTATAATTCACCCCTCCACTTT; cdr3_aa: CASSARRGAYNSPLHF
d_call: TRBD2; j_call: TRBJ2-5; v_call: TRBV7-2; clone_size: .; cdr3_nt: TGTGCCAGCAGCTTAAGGGGCCGGACTAGCGGGCAAGAGACCCAGTACTTC; cdr3_aa: CASSLRGRTSGQETQYF
d_call: TRBD2; j_call: TRBJ2-7; v_call: TRBV6-5; clone_size: few; cdr3_nt: TGTGCCAGCTTGGATGCTAGCGGTACCTACGAGCAGTACTTC; cdr3_aa: CASLDASGTYEQYF
d_call: TRBD2; j_call: TRBJ2-3; v_call: TRBV29-1; clone_size: .; cdr3_nt: TGCAGCGTTGAGGTAGCGGGAGCTGGCACAGATACGCAGTATTTT; cdr3_aa: CSVEVAGAGTDTQYF
d_call: TRBD2; j_call: TRBJ2-1; v_call: TRBV4-1; clone_size: few; cdr3_nt: TGCGCCAGCAGCCAAGAACCACCGGGACTAGCGTTCAATGAGCAGTTCTTC; cdr3_aa: CASSQEPPGLAFNEQFF
d_call: TRBD2; j_call: TRBJ2-3; v_call: TRBV30; clone_size: .; cdr3_nt: TGTGCCTGGGGGAGCGGGGCAGATACGCAGTATTTT; cdr3_aa: CAWGSGADTQYF
d_call: .; j_call: TRBJ1-5; v_call: TRBV7-2; clone_size: .; cdr3_nt: TGTGCCAGCAGCTTTAATCAGGTCAGCAATCAGCCCCAGCATTTT; cdr3_aa: CASSFNQVSNQPQHF
d_call: .; j_call: TRBJ1-2; v_call: TRBV2; clone_size: .; cdr3_nt: TGTGCCCGGAGGGCACTGGAGCCTGACTATGGCTACACCTTC; cdr3_aa: CARRALEPDYGYTF
d_call: TRBD1; j_call: TRBJ1-2; v_call: TRBV7-7; clone_size: .; cdr3_nt: TGTGCTAGCAGCTTAGGGGGCACCAGGGTCTATGGCTACACCTTC; cdr3_aa: CASSLGGTRVYGYTF
d_call: TRBD2; j_call: TRBJ2-7; v_call: TRBV18; clone_size: many; cdr3_nt: TGTGCCAGCTCACCCCCTAGCGGGTTCGACGAGCAGTACTTC; cdr3_aa: CASSPPSGFDEQYF
d_call: .; j_call: TRBJ2-2; v_call: TRBV19; clone_size: few; cdr3_nt: TGTGCCAGTAGCACGGCTACCAGACAGGCGTTCGCGAACACCGGGGAGCTGTTTTTT; cdr3_aa: CASSTATRQAFANTGELFF
d_call: .; j_call: TRBJ2-2; v_call: TRBV19; clone_size: .; cdr3_nt: TGTGCCAGTAGCAAGGGGGCTGGACTAGCCATTGCCGGGGAGCTGTTTTTT; cdr3_aa: CASSKGAGLAIAGELFF
d_call: TRBD2; j_call: TRBJ2-7; v_call: TRBV3-1/TRBV3-2; clone_size: .; cdr3_nt: TGTGCCAGCAGCTCCGGGACTAGCGGGCGCGAGCAGTACTTC; cdr3_aa: CASSSGTSGREQYF
d_call: .; j_call: TRBJ2-7; v_call: TRBV18; clone_size: .; cdr3_nt: TGTGCCAGCTCACCTTCCGACACCACCTACGAGCAGTACTTC; cdr3_aa: CASSPSDTTYEQYF
d_call: TRBD1; j_call: TRBJ1-4; v_call: TRBV5-1; clone_size: .; cdr3_nt: TGCGCCAGCAGCTTGACAGGGGCAACTAATGAAAAACTGTTTTTT; cdr3_aa: CASSLTGATNEKLFF
d_call: .; j_call: TRBJ1-1; v_call: TRBV18; clone_size: .; cdr3_nt: TGTGCCAGCTCCCTATCGACAGTGAACACTGAAGCTTTCTTT; cdr3_aa: CASSLSTVNTEAFF
d_call: .; j_call: TRBJ1-4; v_call: TRBV4-1; clone_size: .; cdr3_nt: TGCGCCAGCAGCCTTCCCTCTAATGAAAAACTGTTTTTT; cdr3_aa: CASSLPSNEKLFF
d_call: .; j_call: TRBJ1-1; v_call: TRBV5-1; clone_size: .; cdr3_nt: TGCGCCAGCAGCTTAACCCAGGGGAGGAACACTGAAGCTTTCTTT; cdr3_aa: CASSLTQGRNTEAFF
d_call: .; j_call: TRBJ1-2; v_call: TRBV9; clone_size: .; cdr3_nt: TGTGCCAGCAGCGTAGGAGGTTCGGGGTTAATCACCTTC; cdr3_aa: CASSVGGSGLITF
d_call: TRBD1; j_call: TRBJ2-5; v_call: TRBV19; clone_size: .; cdr3_nt: TGTGCCACCTCCGGGACAGGGTTGCAGACCCAGTACTTC; cdr3_aa: CATSGTGLQTQYF
d_call: TRBD1; j_call: TRBJ1-1; v_call: TRBV30; clone_size: .; cdr3_nt: TGTGCCTGGAGGACAGGGGGAGACACTGAAGCTTTCTTT; cdr3_aa: CAWRTGGDTEAFF
d_call: .; j_call: TRBJ2-5; v_call: TRBV18; clone_size: .; cdr3_nt: TGTGCCAGCTCACCACCGAGGGAACAAGAGACCCAGTACTTC; cdr3_aa: CASSPPREQETQYF
d_call: TRBD1; j_call: TRBJ1-5; v_call: TRBV3-1/TRBV3-2; clone_size: .; cdr3_nt: TGTGCCAGCAGCCAATCCAGACAGGGTGGACAGCCCCAGCATTTT; cdr3_aa: CASSQSRQGGQPQHF
d_call: .; j_call: TRBJ1-1; v_call: TRBV5-1; clone_size: .; cdr3_nt: TGCGCCAGCAGCTTTAACGGGGGAGCTTTCTTT; cdr3_aa: CASSFNGGAFF
d_call: .; j_call: TRBJ2-3; v_call: TRBV5-5; clone_size: .; cdr3_nt: TGTGCCAGCAGCTTGACAGCCGACCACGCAGAGACAGATACGCAGTATTTT; cdr3_aa: CASSLTADHAETDTQYF
d_call: TRBD2; j_call: TRBJ2-5; v_call: TRBV5-4; clone_size: .; cdr3_nt: TGTGCCAGCAGCTTGCCGGGAGGGCTAGAGACCCAGTACTTC; cdr3_aa: CASSLPGGLETQYF